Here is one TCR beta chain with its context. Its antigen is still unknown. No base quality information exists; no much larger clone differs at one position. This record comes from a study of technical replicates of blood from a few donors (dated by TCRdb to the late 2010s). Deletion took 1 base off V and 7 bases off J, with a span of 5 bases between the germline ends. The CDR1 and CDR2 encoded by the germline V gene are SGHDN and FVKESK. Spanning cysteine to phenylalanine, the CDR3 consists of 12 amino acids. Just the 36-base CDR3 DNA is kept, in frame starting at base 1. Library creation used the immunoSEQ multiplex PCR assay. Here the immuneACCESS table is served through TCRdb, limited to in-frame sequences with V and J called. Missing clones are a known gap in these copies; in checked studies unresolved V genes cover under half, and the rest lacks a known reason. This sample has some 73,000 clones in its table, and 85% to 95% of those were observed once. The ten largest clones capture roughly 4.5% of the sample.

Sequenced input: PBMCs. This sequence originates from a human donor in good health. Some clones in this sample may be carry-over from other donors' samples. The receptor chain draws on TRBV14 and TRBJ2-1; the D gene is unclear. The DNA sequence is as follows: TGTGCCAGCAGCCAAGTCCGGAATGAGCAGTTCTTC. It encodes CASSQVRNEQFF.